The rows below give T cell receptor beta chains drawn from one sample of a study of low-dose radiotherapy and immunotherapy resistance in tumors. TCRdb re-analysed the reads in MiXCR, keeping a single row per CDR3 protein. The table lists about 30,000 distinct CDR3 sequences, about 49% of them singletons. The source material was PBMCs, sampled after low-dose radiotherapy plus immunotherapy. The source of these receptors is a male donor with gallbladder cancer. Each CDR3 is given with its conserved first and last residue. A D gene is named only where the DNA matches it firmly. For some rows the clone size is stated as once, few or many, or as a class when expanded; others skip it.

j_gene: TRBJ2-7; abundance: NA; d_gene: NA; v_gene: TRBV29-1; CDR3nt: TGCAGCGTCGCCCCTGGCGGCGGCGAGCAGTACTTC; CDR3aa: CSVAPGGGEQYF
j_gene: TRBJ1-1; abundance: NA; d_gene: NA; v_gene: TRBV18; CDR3nt: TGTGCCAGCTCACTGAACAGGGACACTGAAGCTTTCTTT; CDR3aa: CASSLNRDTEAFF
j_gene: TRBJ1-6; abundance: NA; d_gene: TRBD1; v_gene: TRBV18; CDR3nt: TGTGCCAGCTCACAGGACAGGGGAAATTCACCCCTCCACTTT; CDR3aa: CASSQDRGNSPLHF
j_gene: TRBJ2-1; abundance: NA; d_gene: TRBD2; v_gene: TRBV20-1; CDR3nt: TGCAGTGCTAGAAGGTCTAGCGGGAGAAGCGAGCAGTTCTTC; CDR3aa: CSARRSSGRSEQFF
j_gene: TRBJ2-5; abundance: NA; d_gene: TRBD1; v_gene: TRBV6-8; CDR3nt: TGTGCCAGCAGGAGGGGGCTGGAGACCCAGTACTTC; CDR3aa: CASRRGLETQYF
j_gene: TRBJ1-5; abundance: NA; d_gene: NA; v_gene: TRBV18; CDR3nt: TGTGCCAGCTCACTCTCTAGGGAAGGTCAGCCCCAGCATTTT; CDR3aa: CASSLSREGQPQHF
j_gene: TRBJ2-6; abundance: many; d_gene: NA; v_gene: TRBV7-9; CDR3nt: TGTGCCAGCAGCTTCTCGGGACAAATGCCCTCTGGGGCCAACGTCCTGACTTTC; CDR3aa: CASSFSGQMPSGANVLTF
j_gene: TRBJ2-5; abundance: NA; d_gene: NA; v_gene: TRBV11-3; CDR3nt: TGTGCCAGCAGCTTAGCCGGGATGTTAGAGACCCAGTACTTC; CDR3aa: CASSLAGMLETQYF
j_gene: TRBJ2-7; abundance: NA; d_gene: NA; v_gene: TRBV6-1; CDR3nt: TGTGCCAGCAGTGAAACCGGCAGCTATTCCTACGAGCAGTACTTC; CDR3aa: CASSETGSYSYEQYF
j_gene: TRBJ2-5; abundance: NA; d_gene: TRBD1; v_gene: TRBV5-1; CDR3nt: TGCGCCAGCAACCCCCAAACGACAGGGGTGAGGGAGACCCAGTACTTC; CDR3aa: CASNPQTTGVRETQYF
j_gene: TRBJ2-3; abundance: NA; d_gene: TRBD2; v_gene: TRBV9; CDR3nt: TGTGCCAGCAGCGTAGGTGCTAGCGGGGCCAGCGGTACGCAGTATTTT; CDR3aa: CASSVGASGASGTQYF
j_gene: TRBJ2-1; abundance: many; d_gene: TRBD1; v_gene: TRBV4-1; CDR3nt: TGCGCCAGCAGCCACTCCGACAGGGGGCTCAATGAGCAGTTCTTC; CDR3aa: CASSHSDRGLNEQFF
j_gene: TRBJ2-1; abundance: NA; d_gene: NA; v_gene: TRBV10-3; CDR3nt: TGTGCCATCAGTCGGGTTCCCCCTTACAATGAGCAGTTCTTC; CDR3aa: CAISRVPPYNEQFF
j_gene: TRBJ2-3; abundance: many; d_gene: NA; v_gene: TRBV7-2; CDR3nt: TGTGCCAGCAGTCTCCTGCAGTCAACGCAGTATTTT; CDR3aa: CASSLLQSTQYF
j_gene: TRBJ2-3; abundance: many; d_gene: TRBD2; v_gene: TRBV10-3; CDR3nt: TGTGCCATCAGCCAACTAGCGGGAGACGCAGATACGCAGTATTTT; CDR3aa: CAISQLAGDADTQYF
j_gene: TRBJ1-3; abundance: NA; d_gene: NA; v_gene: TRBV28; CDR3nt: TGTGCCAGCAGAGACAGGTTTGCCTCTGGAAACACCATATATTTT; CDR3aa: CASRDRFASGNTIYF
j_gene: TRBJ2-6; abundance: NA; d_gene: TRBD1; v_gene: TRBV5-5; CDR3nt: TGTGCCAGCAGCTTATGGACAGGCCCCTCTGGGGCCAACGTCCTGACTTTC; CDR3aa: CASSLWTGPSGANVLTF
j_gene: TRBJ2-5; abundance: once; d_gene: NA; v_gene: TRBV7-2; CDR3nt: TGTGCCAGCAGCTTAGGTGGGAGGACCCAGTACTTC; CDR3aa: CASSLGGRTQYF
j_gene: TRBJ2-7; abundance: NA; d_gene: TRBD2; v_gene: TRBV28; CDR3nt: TGTGCCAGCACTGGGGGGGGAAACTACGAGCAGTACTTC; CDR3aa: CASTGGGNYEQYF
j_gene: TRBJ2-5; abundance: medium-sized; d_gene: NA; v_gene: TRBV9; CDR3nt: TGTGCCAGCAGCCCGGAAAAAAGTTGGGAGACCCAGTACTTC; CDR3aa: CASSPEKSWETQYF
j_gene: TRBJ2-5; abundance: many; d_gene: NA; v_gene: TRBV18; CDR3nt: TGTGCCAGCTCACCTGACCTACAAGAGACCCAGTACTTC; CDR3aa: CASSPDLQETQYF
j_gene: TRBJ2-3; abundance: NA; d_gene: NA; v_gene: TRBV7-2; CDR3nt: TGTGCCAGCAGCTTAGGGTCTCGGGGTAGCACAGATACGCAGTATTTT; CDR3aa: CASSLGSRGSTDTQYF
j_gene: TRBJ1-2; abundance: medium-sized; d_gene: NA; v_gene: TRBV2; CDR3nt: TGTGCCAGCAGTACCTTAGGTGGAGGCTATGGCTACACCTTC; CDR3aa: CASSTLGGGYGYTF
j_gene: TRBJ2-4; abundance: medium-sized; d_gene: TRBD1; v_gene: TRBV28; CDR3nt: TGTGCCAGCAGTTTACCCCACAGGGGTAGCATTCAGTACTTC; CDR3aa: CASSLPHRGSIQYF
j_gene: TRBJ2-7; abundance: NA; d_gene: NA; v_gene: TRBV21-1; CDR3nt: TGTGCCAGCAGCAAAGCGACGGCAGGAAGACGAACTAGCGAGCAGTACTTC; CDR3aa: CASSKATAGRRTSEQYF
j_gene: TRBJ2-3; abundance: once; d_gene: TRBD1; v_gene: TRBV9; CDR3nt: TGTGCCAGCAGCGTCGGGACAGGGTACCCCGATACGCAGTATTTT; CDR3aa: CASSVGTGYPDTQYF
j_gene: TRBJ2-2; abundance: NA; d_gene: TRBD1; v_gene: TRBV19; CDR3nt: TGTGCCAGTAGTGCAGGGGGCGCAACCGGGGAGCTGTTTTTT; CDR3aa: CASSAGGATGELFF
j_gene: TRBJ2-1; abundance: NA; d_gene: TRBD2; v_gene: TRBV5-5; CDR3nt: TGTGCCAGCAGCCCTCCGGCGGGCAGCGGGGGTCAGGATGAGCAGTTCTTC; CDR3aa: CASSPPAGSGGQDEQFF
j_gene: TRBJ2-1; abundance: NA; d_gene: NA; v_gene: TRBV6-2/TRBV6-3; CDR3nt: TGTGCCAGCAGCTTAAACGGGGTGGGGTTGAATGAGCAGTTCTTC; CDR3aa: CASSLNGVGLNEQFF
j_gene: TRBJ2-1; abundance: few; d_gene: TRBD2; v_gene: TRBV7-3; CDR3nt: TGTGCCAGCAGCTTATCTTCCTCGGGGAGGGGCTGGGATGAGCAGTTCTTC; CDR3aa: CASSLSSSGRGWDEQFF
j_gene: TRBJ2-1; abundance: NA; d_gene: NA; v_gene: TRBV18; CDR3nt: TGTGCCAGCTCCCCACCGGGGGGCGGAGATGAGCAGTTCTTC; CDR3aa: CASSPPGGGDEQFF
j_gene: TRBJ2-3; abundance: many; d_gene: TRBD2; v_gene: TRBV27; CDR3nt: TGTGCCAGCACCTCCCCGGCGCTAGCGGGCACAGATACGCAGTATTTT; CDR3aa: CASTSPALAGTDTQYF
j_gene: TRBJ2-7; abundance: many; d_gene: NA; v_gene: TRBV12-3/TRBV12-4; CDR3nt: TGTGCCAGCAGACGGGGGGCGCAGGACGAGCAGTACTTC; CDR3aa: CASRRGAQDEQYF
j_gene: TRBJ2-2; abundance: NA; d_gene: NA; v_gene: TRBV7-2; CDR3nt: TGTGCCAGCCGGTTCGGGGAGCTGTTTTTT; CDR3aa: CASRFGELFF
j_gene: TRBJ2-3; abundance: few; d_gene: TRBD2; v_gene: TRBV5-3; CDR3nt: TGTGCCACTTCAAACGCGGGGGGCACAGATACGCAGTATTTT; CDR3aa: CATSNAGGTDTQYF
j_gene: TRBJ2-1; abundance: NA; d_gene: TRBD2; v_gene: TRBV24-1; CDR3nt: TGTGCCACCAGTGATCTAGCGGGAAACTCCTACAATGAGCAGTTCTTC; CDR3aa: CATSDLAGNSYNEQFF
j_gene: TRBJ2-1; abundance: NA; d_gene: TRBD2; v_gene: TRBV3-1; CDR3nt: TGTGCCAGCAGCCAAGATGAGTCTAGCGGGGGAAATGAGCAGTTCTTC; CDR3aa: CASSQDESSGGNEQFF
j_gene: TRBJ1-5; abundance: NA; d_gene: NA; v_gene: TRBV4-3; CDR3nt: TGCGCCAGCAGCCAAGAGAGAAGTGCCGTGGTCAATCAGCCCCAGCATTTT; CDR3aa: CASSQERSAVVNQPQHF
j_gene: TRBJ2-7; abundance: NA; d_gene: NA; v_gene: TRBV12-3/TRBV12-4; CDR3nt: TGTGCCAGCAGTGGAGGGTGGGCCTACGAGCAGTACTTC; CDR3aa: CASSGGWAYEQYF